One sample yielded the 3 T cell receptor beta chains listed below, sequenced in a study of blood T cell repertoires in COVID-19 (dated by TCRdb to between 2020 and 2021). Preparation of the library involved the immunoSEQ multiplex PCR assay. The table comes from immuneACCESS by way of TCRdb, which keeps in-frame sequences with V and J called. Part of the clones is missing from these tables; in studies checked, under half for an unresolved V gene and the rest for unknown reasons. The sample includes around 190,000 clones, with about 83% observed a single time. The ten largest clones add up to 3% to 3.5% of the sample. Sample: PBMCs or T cells enriched from blood (not recorded which). The receptors shown here come from a woman in her 30s who had been exposed to COVID-19.

The chain is built from TRBV30 and TRBJ2-7; D might be TRBD2 (5 bases). This CDR3 spans 14 amino acids. V gave up 2 bases and J gave up 3 bases, with 14 bases separating them. Germline V lookup: CDR1 GTSNPN, CDR2 SVGIG (reference sequence). DNA for the CDR3: TGTGCCTGGAGTCCCAAGGGAGTTCTCTACGAGCAGTACTTC. Its protein is CAWSPKGVLYEQYF. The entire variable domain, with the rest obtained from reference TRBV30 and TRBJ2-7, is as follows: SQTIHQWPATLVQPVGSPLSLECTVEGTSNPNLYWYRQAAGRGLQLLFYSVGIGQISSEVPQNLSASRPQDRQFILSSKKLLLSDSGFYLCAWSPKGVLYEQYFGPGTRLTVT.

The chain is built from TRBV2 and TRBJ2-7, with TRBD2 as a possible D gene (5 bases). Germline assignment: CDR1 SNHLY and CDR2 FYNNEI. Trimming stripped 7 bases from V and 4 bases from J, with 17 bases between. The CDR3 contains 14 residues. Here the CDR3 DNA reads TGTGCCAGCACCTTGTCCCGGGGTGCTTACGAGCAGTACTTC. The encoded protein is CASTLSRGAYEQYF.

The CDR3 loop reads CASSSDRVTYSGNTIYF. CDR3 nucleotides: TGTGCCAGCTCTTCGGACAGGGTCACCTACTCTGGAAACACCATATATTTT. The chain uses TRBV7-2 and TRBJ1-3; 8 nucleotides match TRBD1. The V gene end was trimmed by 8 bases and the J gene end by 0 bases; junction bases not matched to a gene: 12. The germline gives CDR1 SGHTA, CDR2 FQGNSA. There are 17 residues in the CDR3.